The TCR beta chain described here comes from a study of T-cell memory formation after mild COVID-19. General study results and limits: CD4+ bias marked clones expanding day 15 to 37, unlike balanced contracting clones. Mainly CM and EM harbored the contracting CD4+ clones; mainly EMRA harbored the CD8+ ones.

With regard to this clonotype: Its antigen remains unidentified.

The CDR3 covers 15 residues. J gave up 1 base and V 4 bases, and 6 bases lay outside the gene matches. Germline V gives CDR1 MNHNS, CDR2 SASEGT. One entry per CDR3 protein, called by TCRdb with MiXCR from the 5' RACE reads. The table shows under 50,000 distinct CDR3 sequences, with around a quarter occurring only once. This chain connects TRBV6-1 to TRBJ2-5, with TRBD1 matching 7 bases. Sequencing used PBMCs or a T cell subset sorted from them (not recorded which). The TCR originated in a man aged 18 to 30 who had mild COVID-19 (a few samples of this study predate the infection). Cell type and time point are not known. CDR3 residues: CASSGDSWGQETQYF. The CDR3 nucleotides read TGTGCCAGCAGTGGGGACAGTTGGGGCCAAGAGACCCAGTACTTC.